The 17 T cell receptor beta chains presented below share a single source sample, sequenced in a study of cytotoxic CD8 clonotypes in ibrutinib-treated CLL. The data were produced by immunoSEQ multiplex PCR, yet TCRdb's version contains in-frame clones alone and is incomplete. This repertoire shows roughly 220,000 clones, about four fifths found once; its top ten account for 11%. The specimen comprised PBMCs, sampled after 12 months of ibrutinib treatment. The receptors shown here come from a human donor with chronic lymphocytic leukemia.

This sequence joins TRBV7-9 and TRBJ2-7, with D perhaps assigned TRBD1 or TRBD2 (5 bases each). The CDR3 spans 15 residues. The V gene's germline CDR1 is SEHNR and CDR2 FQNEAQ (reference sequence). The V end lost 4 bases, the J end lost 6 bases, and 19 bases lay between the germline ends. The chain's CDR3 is CASSSGPTPAVEQYF. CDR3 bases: TGTGCCAGCAGCTCGGGACCGACCCCCGCCGTCGAGCAGTACTTC. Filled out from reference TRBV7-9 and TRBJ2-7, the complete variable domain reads DTGVSQNPRHKITKRGQNVTFRCDPISEHNRLYWYRQTLGQGPEFLTYFQNEAQLEKSRLLSDRFSAERPKGSFSTLEIQRTEQGDSAMYLCASSSGPTPAVEQYFGPGTRLTVT.

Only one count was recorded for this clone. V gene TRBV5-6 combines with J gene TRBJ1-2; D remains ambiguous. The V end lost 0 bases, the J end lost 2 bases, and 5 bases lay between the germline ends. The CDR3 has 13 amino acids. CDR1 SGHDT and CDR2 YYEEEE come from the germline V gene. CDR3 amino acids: CASSLGGNYGYTF. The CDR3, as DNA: TGTGCCAGCAGCTTGGGAGGGAACTATGGCTACACCTTC.

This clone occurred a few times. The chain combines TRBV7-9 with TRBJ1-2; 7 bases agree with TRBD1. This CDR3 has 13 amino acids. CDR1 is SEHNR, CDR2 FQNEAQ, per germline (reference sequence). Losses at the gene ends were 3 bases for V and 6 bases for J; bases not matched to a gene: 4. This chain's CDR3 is CASSFRDSNGYTF. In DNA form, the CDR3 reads TGTGCCAGCAGCTTCCGGGACAGTAATGGCTACACCTTC.

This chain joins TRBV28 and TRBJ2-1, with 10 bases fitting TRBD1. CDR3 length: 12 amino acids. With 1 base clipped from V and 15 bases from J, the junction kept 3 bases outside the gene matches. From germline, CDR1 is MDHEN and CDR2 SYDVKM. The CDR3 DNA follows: TGTGCCAGCAGTTTATTAGGACAGGGGGGGTTCTTC. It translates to CASSLLGQGGFF.

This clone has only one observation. The CDR3 nucleotides are TGTGCCAGCAGCCCAACCCCCAGGGGTCGTGCCACAGATACGCAGTATTTT. Protein: CASSPTPRGRATDTQYF. V usage is TRBV28 and J usage is TRBJ2-3; a weak D match, TRBD1 (6 bases). V lost 6 bases and J 2 bases, leaving 21 bases between the germline ends. The CDR3 is made up of 17 amino acids. CDR1 MDHEN and CDR2 SYDVKM come from the germline V gene.

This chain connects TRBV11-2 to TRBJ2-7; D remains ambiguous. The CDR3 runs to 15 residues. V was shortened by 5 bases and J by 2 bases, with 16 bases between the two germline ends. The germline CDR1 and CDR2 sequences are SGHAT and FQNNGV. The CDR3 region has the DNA TGTGCCAGCAGCCCCACCCCCGGTGGACCCTACGAGCAGTACTTC. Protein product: CASSPTPGGPYEQYF. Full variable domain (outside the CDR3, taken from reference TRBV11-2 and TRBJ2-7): EAGVAQSPRYKIIEKRQSVAFWCNPISGHATLYWYQQILGQGPKLLIQFQNNGVVDDSQLPKDRFSAERLKGVDSTLKIQPAKLEDSAVYLCASSPTPGGPYEQYFGPGTRLTVT.

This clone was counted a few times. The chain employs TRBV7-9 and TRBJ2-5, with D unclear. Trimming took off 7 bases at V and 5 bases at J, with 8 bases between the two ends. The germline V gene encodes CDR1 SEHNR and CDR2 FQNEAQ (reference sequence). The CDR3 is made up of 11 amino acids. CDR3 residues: CASTPGETQYF. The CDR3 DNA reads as TGTGCCAGCACCCCCGGCGAGACCCAGTACTTC.

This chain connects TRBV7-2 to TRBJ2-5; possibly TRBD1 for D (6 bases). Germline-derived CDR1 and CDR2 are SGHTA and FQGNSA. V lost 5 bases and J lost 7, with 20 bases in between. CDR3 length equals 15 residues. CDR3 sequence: CASSATGQLRWTQYF. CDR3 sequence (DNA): TGTGCCAGCAGCGCCACCGGACAGCTACGCTGGACCCAGTACTTC.

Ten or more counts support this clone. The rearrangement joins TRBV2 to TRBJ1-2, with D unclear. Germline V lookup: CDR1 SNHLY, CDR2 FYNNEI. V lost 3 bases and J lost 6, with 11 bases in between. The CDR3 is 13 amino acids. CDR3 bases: TGTGCCAGCAGTGAGCCCTCCCCCCATGGCTACACCTTC. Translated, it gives CASSEPSPHGYTF.

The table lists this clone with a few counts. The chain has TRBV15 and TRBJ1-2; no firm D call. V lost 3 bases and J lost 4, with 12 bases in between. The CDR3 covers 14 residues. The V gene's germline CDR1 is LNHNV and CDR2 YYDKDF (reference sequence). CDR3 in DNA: TGTGCCACCAGCAGCCGTCCGGCGAGCTATGGCTACACCTTC. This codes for CATSSRPASYGYTF.

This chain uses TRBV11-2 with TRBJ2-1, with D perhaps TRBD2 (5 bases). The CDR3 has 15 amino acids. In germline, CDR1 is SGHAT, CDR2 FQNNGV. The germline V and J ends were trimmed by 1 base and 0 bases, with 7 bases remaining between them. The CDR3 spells CASSLGRGSYNEQFF. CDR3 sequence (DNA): TGTGCCAGCAGCTTAGGTCGGGGCTCCTACAATGAGCAGTTCTTC.

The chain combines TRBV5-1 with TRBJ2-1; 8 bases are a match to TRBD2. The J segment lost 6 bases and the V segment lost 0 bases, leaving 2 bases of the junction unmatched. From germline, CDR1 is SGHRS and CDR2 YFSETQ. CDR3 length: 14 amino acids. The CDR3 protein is CASSLVLAGNEQFF. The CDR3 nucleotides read TGCGCCAGCAGCTTGGTGCTAGCGGGCAATGAGCAGTTCTTC.

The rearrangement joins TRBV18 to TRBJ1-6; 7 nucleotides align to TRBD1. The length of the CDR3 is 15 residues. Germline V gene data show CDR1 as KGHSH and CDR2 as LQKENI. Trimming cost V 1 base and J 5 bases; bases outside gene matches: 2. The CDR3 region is CASSPQGANNSPLHF. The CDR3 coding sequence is TGTGCCAGCTCACCACAGGGGGCTAATAATTCACCCCTCCACTTT.

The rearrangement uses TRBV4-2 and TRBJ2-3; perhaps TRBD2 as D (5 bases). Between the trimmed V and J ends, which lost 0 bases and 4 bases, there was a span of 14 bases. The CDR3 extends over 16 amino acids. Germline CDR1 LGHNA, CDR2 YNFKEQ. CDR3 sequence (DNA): TGTGCCAGCAGCCAAGATCCGGGAAAGAACGCAGATACGCAGTATTTT. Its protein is CASSQDPGKNADTQYF.

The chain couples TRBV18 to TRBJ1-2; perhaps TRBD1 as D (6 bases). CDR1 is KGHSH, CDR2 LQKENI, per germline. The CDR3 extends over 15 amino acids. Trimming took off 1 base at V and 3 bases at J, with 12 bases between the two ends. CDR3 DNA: TGTGCCAGCTCACCACAGGGGGATCAGGACTATGGCTACACCTTC. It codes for CASSPQGDQDYGYTF.

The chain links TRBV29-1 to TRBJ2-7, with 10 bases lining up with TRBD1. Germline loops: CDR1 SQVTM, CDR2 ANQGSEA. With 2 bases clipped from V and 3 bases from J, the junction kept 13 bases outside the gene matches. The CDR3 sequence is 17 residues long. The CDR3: CSVEMAGQGLPHYEQYF. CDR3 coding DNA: TGCAGCGTTGAAATGGCGGGACAGGGGCTTCCCCACTACGAGCAGTACTTC.

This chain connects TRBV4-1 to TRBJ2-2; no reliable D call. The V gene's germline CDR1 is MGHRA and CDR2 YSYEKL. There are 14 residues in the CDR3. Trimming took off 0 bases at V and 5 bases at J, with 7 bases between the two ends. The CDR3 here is CASSQDPWTGELFF. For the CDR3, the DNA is TGCGCCAGCAGCCAAGATCCCTGGACCGGGGAGCTGTTTTTT.